This TCR beta chain was found in a study of T cells in Graves' hyperthyroidism and ophthalmopathy (dated by TCRdb to the late 2010s). Regarding the research as a whole: Peripheral blood samples were taken at initial diagnosis, before any treatment was given. To identify TCR V-J signatures that set the groups apart, the researchers used a discovery cohort of 90 to 100 patients, made up of roughly 45 with Graves' ophthalmopathy and approximately 57 with stable Graves' hyperthyroidism. The 75 to 100 discovery patients were randomly divided into training and test sets at a 7:3 ratio. The paper reports TCR Vbeta CDR3 sequencing of some 140 peripheral blood samples: approximately 43 ophthalmopathy, roughly 74 hyperthyroidism and approximately 17 progressor patients. Thyroid tissue and blood T-cell repertoires from about six Graves' hyperthyroidism patients were also compared in the study. Once sampling was done, hyperthyroidism patients were given methimazole at a starting dose of 30 mg daily, whereas ophthalmopathy patients were given high-dose intravenous methylprednisolone. Prospective prediction of ophthalmopathy was tested in an independent validation cohort consisting of 18 to 20 hyperthyroidism patients and some 17 patients who later progressed to ophthalmopathy.

This clonotype has a handful of counts. This clone's antigen is unknown. Base qualities are not provided; no much larger clone lies one nucleotide away. The full study reports these points: During validation, the model predicted progression to ophthalmopathy a median of around 6 months ahead of onset, with approximately 70% sensitivity and roughly 75% specificity. Sample size was not statistically predetermined, and blinding of investigators to group allocation was not performed. A model built on a 13 V-J signature distinguished ophthalmopathy from stable hyperthyroidism, reaching roughly 88% sensitivity and around 81% specificity in cross-validation and 80%/75% in testing. Most expanded thyroid clonotypes (frequency above 0.001) were also detected in blood, suggesting blood repertoires may reflect thyroid immune responses.

The germline V gene supplies CDR1 LGHNA and CDR2 YNFKEQ. The germline V end is reduced by 1 base and the J end by 1 base; junction bases left unmatched: 12. Spanning cysteine to phenylalanine, the CDR3 consists of 19 amino acids. Solely the CDR3 DNA is kept, with 57 bases framed from the first base. The TCR beta CDR3 regions were amplified from the RNA transcripts. The TCR CDR3 was subjected to a first round of RT-PCR using the HTBI primer set and the Qiagen OneStep RT-PCR kit. Libraries were constructed in a second round of multiplex PCR, after which size selection and purification were performed. Libraries were sequenced paired-end with 100 bp reads on an Illumina HiSeq2000. The authors processed their data as follows. SOAPnuke was used to process the raw data, throwing out any read that contained adapters or uncalled bases, had a mean Phred below 15, or lacked an exact constant-primer or identifier match. High-quality paired reads were merged using COPE v1.2.5, and each unique nucleotide sequence was defined as a clonotype. Clonotypes were aligned to IMGT TRBV, TRBD and TRBJ reference segments using MiTCR v1.1. The analysis was restricted to V-J combinations with a frequency above 0.0001, which together covered 99% to 99.2% of the repertoires. The TCS score was defined as the ratio of F50 (clonal expansion) to E x V (chaos), calculated using BLOSUM62-based TCRdist between CDR3 peptides within each V-J. Welch's t-statistics and random forest reduced roughly 530 V-J features to fewer than 15, which were used in a naive Bayes classifier (R e1071). TCRdb applied fastp at Q25 and MiXCR to the public reads, then kept only in-frame beta chains. Each CDR3 protein gets just one entry, which takes the most common genes and DNA from the rows behind it. TCRdb's processing, not the authors' own work, is the source of the V and J calls. In this sample the table shows under 350,000 distinct CDR3 sequences, approximately 18% of which occur a single time. The leading ten clones occupy 45% to 50% of the sample.

A patient counted as having stable Graves' hyperthyroidism if no progression to ophthalmopathy occurred over 18 months of follow-up. The hyperthyroidism patients were between 18 and 65 years old and newly diagnosed, with a disease duration of less than 2 months. Patients with uncontrolled infections, other autoimmune diseases, pregnancy or lactation were excluded. Clinical symptoms, serum thyroxine and TRAb, thyroid ultrasound, and orbital computed tomography formed the basis for the diagnoses. PBMCs were isolated from about 9.1 ml of fresh peripheral blood by Ficoll-Paque density gradient centrifugation. Total RNA was extracted with Trizol reagent, and quality was checked on an Agilent 2100 Bioanalyzer.

The receptor's source is a woman aged 50 to 60 with Graves' hyperthyroidism. The chain is assembled from TRBV4-2 and TRBJ2-5, and 10 junctional nucleotides match TRBD2. The sequenced sample was blood. The DNA sequence is TGTGCCAGCAGCCAAGGCGGGGTAGCGGGGGGACGAATCCAAGAGACCCAGTACTTC. Its protein product is CASSQGGVAGGRIQETQYF.